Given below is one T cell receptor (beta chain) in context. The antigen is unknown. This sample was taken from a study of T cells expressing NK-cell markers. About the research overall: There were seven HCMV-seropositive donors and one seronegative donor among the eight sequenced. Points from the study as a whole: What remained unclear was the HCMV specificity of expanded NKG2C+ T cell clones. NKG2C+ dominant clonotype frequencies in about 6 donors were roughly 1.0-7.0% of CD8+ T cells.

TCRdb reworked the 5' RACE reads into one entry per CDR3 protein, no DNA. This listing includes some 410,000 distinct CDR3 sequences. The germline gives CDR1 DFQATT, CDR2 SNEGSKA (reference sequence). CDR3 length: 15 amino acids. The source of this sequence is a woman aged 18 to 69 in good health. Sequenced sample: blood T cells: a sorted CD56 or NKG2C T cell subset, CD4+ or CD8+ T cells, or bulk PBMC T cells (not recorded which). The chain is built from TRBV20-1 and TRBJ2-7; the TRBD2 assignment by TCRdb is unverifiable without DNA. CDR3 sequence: CSASSGTSGTYEQYF.